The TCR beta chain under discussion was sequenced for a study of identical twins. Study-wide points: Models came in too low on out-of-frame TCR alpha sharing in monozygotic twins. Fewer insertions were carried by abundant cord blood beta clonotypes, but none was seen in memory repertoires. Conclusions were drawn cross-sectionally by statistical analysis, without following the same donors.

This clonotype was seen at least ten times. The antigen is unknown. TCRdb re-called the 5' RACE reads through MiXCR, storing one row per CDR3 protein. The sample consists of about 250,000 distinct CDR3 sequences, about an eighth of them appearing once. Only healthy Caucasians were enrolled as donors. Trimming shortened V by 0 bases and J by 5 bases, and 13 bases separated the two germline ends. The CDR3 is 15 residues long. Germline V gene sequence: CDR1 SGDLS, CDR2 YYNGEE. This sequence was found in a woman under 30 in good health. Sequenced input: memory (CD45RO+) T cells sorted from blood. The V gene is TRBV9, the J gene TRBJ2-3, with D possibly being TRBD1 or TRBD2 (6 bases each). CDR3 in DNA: TGTGCCAGCAGCGTAGTTGGGGGGCGGAGAGATACGCAGTATTTT. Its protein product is CASSVVGGRRDTQYF.